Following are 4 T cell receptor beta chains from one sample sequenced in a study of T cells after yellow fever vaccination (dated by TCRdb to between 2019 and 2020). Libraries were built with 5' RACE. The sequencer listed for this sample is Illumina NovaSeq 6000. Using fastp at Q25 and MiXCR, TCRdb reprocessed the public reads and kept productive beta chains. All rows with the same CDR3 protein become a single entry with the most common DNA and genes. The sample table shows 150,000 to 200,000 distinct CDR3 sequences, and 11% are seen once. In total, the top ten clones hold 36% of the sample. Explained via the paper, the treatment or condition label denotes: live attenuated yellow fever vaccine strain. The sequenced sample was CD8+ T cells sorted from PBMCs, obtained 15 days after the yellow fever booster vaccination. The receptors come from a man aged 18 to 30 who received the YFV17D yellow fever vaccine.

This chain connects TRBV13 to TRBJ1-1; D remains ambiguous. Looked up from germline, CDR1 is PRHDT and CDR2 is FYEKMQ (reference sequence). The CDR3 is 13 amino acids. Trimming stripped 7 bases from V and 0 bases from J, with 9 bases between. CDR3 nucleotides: TGTGCCAGCACCGCACCGCTGAACACTGAAGCTTTCTTT. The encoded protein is CASTAPLNTEAFF.

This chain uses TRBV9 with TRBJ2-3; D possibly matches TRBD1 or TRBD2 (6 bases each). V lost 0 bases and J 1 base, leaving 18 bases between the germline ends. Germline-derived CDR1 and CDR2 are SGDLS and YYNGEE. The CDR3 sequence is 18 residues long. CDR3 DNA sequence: TGTGCCAGCAGCGTAGTAGATCGGGGGCGACCGGGCACAGATACGCAGTATTTT. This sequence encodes CASSVVDRGRPGTDTQYF.

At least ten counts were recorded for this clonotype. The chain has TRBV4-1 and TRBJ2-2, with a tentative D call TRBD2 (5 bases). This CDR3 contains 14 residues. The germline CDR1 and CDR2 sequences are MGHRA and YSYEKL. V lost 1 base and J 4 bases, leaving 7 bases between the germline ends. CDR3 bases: TGCGCCAGCAGCCAAGTACTAGTCACCGGGGAGCTGTTTTTT. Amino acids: CASSQVLVTGELFF.

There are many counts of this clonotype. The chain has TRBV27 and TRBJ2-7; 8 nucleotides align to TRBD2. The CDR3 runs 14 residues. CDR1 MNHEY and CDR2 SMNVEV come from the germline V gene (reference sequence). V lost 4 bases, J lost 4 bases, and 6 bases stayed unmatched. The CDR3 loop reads CASSSLAGGYEQYF. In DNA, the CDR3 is TGTGCCAGCAGTTCGCTAGCGGGCGGGTACGAGCAGTACTTC.